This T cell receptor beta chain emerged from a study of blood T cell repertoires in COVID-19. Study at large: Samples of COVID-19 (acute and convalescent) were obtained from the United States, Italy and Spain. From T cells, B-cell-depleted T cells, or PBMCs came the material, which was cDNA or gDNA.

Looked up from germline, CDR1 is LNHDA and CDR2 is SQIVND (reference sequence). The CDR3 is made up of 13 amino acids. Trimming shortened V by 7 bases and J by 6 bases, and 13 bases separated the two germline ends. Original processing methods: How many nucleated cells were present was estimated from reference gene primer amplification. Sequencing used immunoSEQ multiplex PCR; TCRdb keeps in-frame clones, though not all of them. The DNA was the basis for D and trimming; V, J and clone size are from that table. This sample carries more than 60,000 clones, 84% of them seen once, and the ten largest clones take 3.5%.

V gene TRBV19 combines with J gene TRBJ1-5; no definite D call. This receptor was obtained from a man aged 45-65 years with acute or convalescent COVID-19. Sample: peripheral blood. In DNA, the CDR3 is TGTGCCAGTACCGGCCCGGGTGGTCAGCCCCAGCATTTT. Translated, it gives CASTGPGGQPQHF.